Listed below are T cell receptor beta chains from one sample, sequenced in a study of blood T cells in healthy people across ages. TCRdb analysed the 5' RACE reads with MiXCR anew, one entry per CDR3 protein. The repertoire includes roughly 1.6 million distinct CDR3 sequences, 30% to 35% of them detected once, and approximately 11% sits in the top ten. Sequenced: blood. These TCRs come from a woman younger than 45 in good health. CDR3s include the opening cysteine and the closing phenylalanine or tryptophan. The order of the fields is clone size, D gene, V gene, J gene, CDR3 protein, CDR3 DNA. The D gene is left open where the match is weak. Size values are once, few and many counts, or a class for expanded clones, and some rows have none.

>-|-|TRBV20-1|TRBJ2-1
CSAIKVYNEQFF
TGCAGTGCTATTAAGGTTTACAATGAGCAGTTCTTC
>-|TRBD1|TRBV30|TRBJ1-2
CAQGDRGGYGYTF
TGTGCCCAAGGGGACAGGGGTGGCTATGGCTACACCTTC
>many|-|TRBV10-3|TRBJ1-2
CAISGGRIYGYTF
TGTGCCATCAGTGGGGGGCGGATCTATGGCTACACCTTC
>-|-|TRBV18|TRBJ1-5
CASSPPEGGSQPQHF
TGTGCCAGCTCACCACCCGAAGGGGGGTCTCAGCCCCAGCATTTT
>-|-|TRBV19|TRBJ1-2
CASSILLLREGGDGYTF
TGTGCCAGTAGTATCCTCCTGCTCCGCGAGGGAGGCGATGGCTACACCTTC
>-|-|TRBV9|TRBJ1-2
CASSADINYGHTF
TGTGCCAGCAGCGCGGACATTAACTATGGCCACACCTTC
>-|-|TRBV10-3|TRBJ1-1
CAISGAGVPDTEAFF
TGTGCCATCAGTGGGGCGGGGGTTCCTGATACTGAAGCTTTCTTT
>-|-|TRBV7-9|TRBJ2-1
CASSLLQGGTYNEQFF
TGTGCCAGCAGCTTACTGCAGGGGGGAACCTACAATGAGCAGTTCTTC
>-|-|TRBV20-1|TRBJ2-3
CSASITLASRMGTQYF
TGCAGTGCGTCCATCACCTTGGCTAGCCGGATGGGTACGCAGTATTTT
>few|-|TRBV6-1|TRBJ2-2
CASTVSLTGELFF
TGTGCCAGCACGGTATCACTTACCGGGGAGCTGTTTTTT
>few|-|TRBV12-3/TRBV12-4|TRBJ1-6
CASSSFWVNSPLHF
TGTGCCAGCAGTTCTTTTTGGGTTAATTCACCCCTCCACTTT
>-|TRBD2|TRBV6-5|TRBJ2-5
CASSYSDGGAETQYF
TGTGCCAGCAGTTACTCAGACGGGGGGGCGGAGACCCAGTACTTC
>-|-|TRBV12-3/TRBV12-4|TRBJ1-1
CASSIDRYTEAFF
TGTGCCAGCAGTATCGACAGATACACTGAAGCTTTCTTT
>few|-|TRBV20-1|TRBJ2-7
CSARDRESPSYEQYF
TGCAGTGCTAGAGATAGGGAGTCTCCCTCCTACGAGCAGTACTTC
>few|-|TRBV10-3|TRBJ1-5
CAISSQAGQPQHF
TGTGCCATCAGTTCCCAGGCGGGTCAGCCCCAGCATTTT
>-|-|TRBV4-1|TRBJ1-2
CANSQVFRTNYGYTF
TGCGCCAACAGCCAAGTTTTCAGGACTAACTATGGCTACACCTTC
>-|-|TRBV29-1|TRBJ2-3
CSVFSGNTDTQYF
TGCAGCGTTTTTAGCGGAAACACAGATACGCAGTATTTT
>-|TRBD1|TRBV20-1|TRBJ2-1
CSARKAPDRGYSGTNNEQFF
TGCAGTGCCCGTAAGGCCCCGGACAGGGGGTATAGCGGGACGAACAATGAGCAGTTCTTC
>few|TRBD1|TRBV5-1|TRBJ2-3
CASSSGTGAKDTQYF
TGCGCCAGCAGCTCAGGGACAGGGGCGAAAGATACGCAGTATTTT
>-|-|TRBV6-6|TRBJ2-3
CASSYSSTRTDTQYF
TGTGCCAGCAGTTACTCGTCCACTCGCACAGATACGCAGTATTTT
>-|-|TRBV11-2|TRBJ2-5
CASSFGGLNQETQYF
TGTGCCAGCAGCTTTGGGGGCTTAAACCAAGAGACCCAGTACTTC
>few|-|TRBV7-9|TRBJ2-5
CASSSISGPGQETQYF
TGTGCCAGCAGCTCTATATCCGGTCCGGGGCAGGAGACCCAGTACTTC
>-|TRBD2|TRBV28|TRBJ2-3
CASSSASGRAGDTQYF
TGTGCCAGCAGTTCAGCTAGCGGGAGGGCCGGTGATACGCAGTATTTT
>-|TRBD2|TRBV9|TRBJ2-7
CASSPSGTSGIYEQYF
TGTGCCAGCAGCCCAAGCGGGACTAGCGGGATCTACGAGCAGTACTTC
>-|TRBD2|TRBV12-3/TRBV12-4|TRBJ2-3
CASSPFWASGDTQYF
TGTGCCAGCAGTCCATTTTGGGCTAGCGGAGATACGCAGTATTTT
>few|-|TRBV7-6|TRBJ1-1
CASSSAPQGKFEAFF
TGTGCCAGCAGCTCAGCGCCCCAGGGAAAGTTTGAAGCTTTCTTT
>many|-|TRBV25-1|TRBJ2-7
CASSESTYEQYF
TGTGCCAGCAGTGAATCTACCTACGAGCAGTACTTC
>once|TRBD1|TRBV7-8|TRBJ2-5
CASSSTGTGGGRGETQYF
TGTGCCAGCAGCTCGACCGGGACAGGGGGCGGAAGGGGAGAGACCCAGTACTTC
>-|TRBD1|TRBV2|TRBJ2-7
CASSGRGQPSEQYF
TGTGCCAGCAGTGGCAGGGGGCAACCCTCCGAGCAGTACTTC
>many|-|TRBV27|TRBJ2-6
CASSPLGSGANVLTF
TGTGCCAGCAGTCCCCTTGGATCTGGGGCCAACGTCCTGACTTTC
>-|TRBD1|TRBV6-1|TRBJ2-4
CASRQPGQGPKNIQYF
TGTGCCAGCAGACAACCGGGACAGGGACCGAAAAACATTCAGTACTTC
>-|-|TRBV5-1|TRBJ2-5
CASTQRGQPQETQYF
TGCGCCAGCACCCAACGGGGGCAGCCTCAAGAGACCCAGTACTTC
>many|TRBD1|TRBV7-9|TRBJ2-7
CASIPGQGGSYEQYF
TGTGCCAGCATACCCGGACAGGGGGGCTCCTACGAGCAGTACTTC
>-|TRBD1|TRBV13|TRBJ2-7
CASSLRARWTGGYEQYF
TGTGCCAGCAGCTTACGGGCCCGCTGGACAGGAGGTTACGAGCAGTACTTC
>few|-|TRBV4-1|TRBJ1-2
CASSPIWSNYGYTF
TGCGCCAGCAGCCCCATCTGGTCTAACTATGGCTACACCTTC
>-|TRBD2|TRBV20-1|TRBJ2-1
CSASVGLAGRNEQFF
TGCAGTGCTTCTGTGGGACTAGCGGGAAGGAATGAGCAGTTCTTC
>few|-|TRBV5-1|TRBJ2-7
CASSLAITGEQYF
TGCGCCAGCAGCTTGGCCATAACGGGAGAGCAGTACTTC
>many|TRBD1|TRBV29-1|TRBJ1-2
CSVEDRSQTGGYGYTF
TGCAGCGTTGAAGACCGCTCCCAAACAGGGGGTTATGGCTACACCTTC
>few|-|TRBV6-1|TRBJ2-6
CASWPGAGEDPGANVLTF
TGTGCCAGCTGGCCGGGGGCAGGGGAGGACCCTGGGGCCAACGTCCTGACTTTC
>few|-|TRBV20-1|TRBJ1-2
CSAREVGTNYGYTF
TGCAGTGCTAGAGAAGTTGGGACCAACTATGGCTACACCTTC
>-|TRBD2|TRBV20-1|TRBJ2-2
CSARRGLAGAGRIGELFF
TGCAGTGCTAGACGTGGACTAGCGGGAGCAGGTCGGATCGGGGAGCTGTTTTTT
>few|TRBD2|TRBV4-1|TRBJ2-3
CASSQGISSGGITDTQYF
TGCGCCAGCAGCCAAGGAATATCTAGCGGGGGTATCACAGATACGCAGTATTTT
>-|TRBD2|TRBV27|TRBJ2-5
CASSPGLAGELPKETQYF
TGTGCCAGCAGTCCTGGACTAGCGGGAGAATTGCCGAAAGAGACCCAGTACTTC
>-|-|TRBV12-3/TRBV12-4|TRBJ1-5
CASSITNSNQPQHF
TGTGCCAGCAGTATAACAAATAGCAATCAGCCCCAGCATTTT
>few|TRBD1|TRBV12-3/TRBV12-4|TRBJ1-2
CASSGRDRGYGYTF
TGTGCCAGCAGTGGCCGGGACAGGGGTTATGGCTACACCTTC
>-|-|TRBV2|TRBJ2-5
CASSEAVRAETQYF
TGTGCCAGCAGTGAAGCAGTCAGGGCAGAGACCCAGTACTTC
>-|-|TRBV2|TRBJ2-7
CASSDRFRYEQYF
TGTGCCAGCAGTGACAGGTTTCGCTACGAGCAGTACTTC
>-|-|TRBV15|TRBJ1-1
CATSRGGTKNTEAFF
TGTGCCACCAGCAGAGGAGGGACAAAGAACACTGAAGCTTTCTTT
>many|-|TRBV27|TRBJ1-4
CASTSTGLGDFNEKLFF
TGTGCCAGCACCTCTACAGGGTTGGGAGACTTTAATGAAAAACTGTTTTTT
>-|-|TRBV27|TRBJ1-2
CASSFSARVGGYTF
TGTGCCAGCAGTTTTTCCGCCAGGGTCGGTGGCTACACCTTC
>once|TRBD2|TRBV7-3|TRBJ2-1
CASSLTGGGASGRVYYNEQFF
TGTGCCAGCAGCTTAACAGGAGGAGGGGCTAGCGGGAGGGTATACTACAATGAGCAGTTCTTC
>many|-|TRBV29-1|TRBJ1-2
CSGSDSYGYTF
TGCAGCGGGTCGGACAGCTATGGCTACACCTTC
>once|-|TRBV27|TRBJ1-1
CASSSSWRGTLNTEAFF
TGTGCCAGCAGTTCATCCTGGCGGGGGACCTTGAACACTGAAGCTTTCTTT
>-|TRBD2|TRBV2|TRBJ2-7
CASSAWGILAENYEQYF
TGTGCCAGCAGTGCTTGGGGGATTCTAGCGGAAAACTACGAGCAGTACTTC
>many|TRBD2|TRBV5-1|TRBJ2-1
CASSPGVAGGPYNEQFF
TGCGCCAGCAGCCCCGGGGTAGCGGGAGGGCCCTACAATGAGCAGTTCTTC